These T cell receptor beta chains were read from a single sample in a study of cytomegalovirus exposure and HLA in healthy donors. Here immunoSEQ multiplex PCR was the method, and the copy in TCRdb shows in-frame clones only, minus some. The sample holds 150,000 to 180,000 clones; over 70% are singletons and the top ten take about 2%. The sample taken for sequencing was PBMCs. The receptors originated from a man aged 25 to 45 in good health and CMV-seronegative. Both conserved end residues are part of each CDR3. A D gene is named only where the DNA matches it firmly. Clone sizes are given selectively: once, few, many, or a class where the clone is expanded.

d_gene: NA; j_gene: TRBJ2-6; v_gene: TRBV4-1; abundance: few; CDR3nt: TGCGCCAGCAGCCAAGAAGTACACTCTGGGGCCAACGTCCTGACTTTC; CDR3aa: CASSQEVHSGANVLTF
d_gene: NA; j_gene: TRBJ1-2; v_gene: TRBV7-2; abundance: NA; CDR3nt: TGTGCCAGCAGCCAAGACAGACTGCTTAACTATGGCTACACCTTC; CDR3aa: CASSQDRLLNYGYTF
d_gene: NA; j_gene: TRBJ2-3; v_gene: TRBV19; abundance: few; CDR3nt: TGTGCCAGTAGCGCCACGAGGCTTGGCCAGCTGGCAGATACGCAGTATTTT; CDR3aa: CASSATRLGQLADTQYF
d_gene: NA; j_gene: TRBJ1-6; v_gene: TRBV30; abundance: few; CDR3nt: TGTGCCTGGAACTTTGGGGGGAGCTCCTATAATTCACCCCTCCACTTT; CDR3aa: CAWNFGGSSYNSPLHF
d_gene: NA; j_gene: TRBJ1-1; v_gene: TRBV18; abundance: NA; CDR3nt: TGTGCCAGCTCTCCTGGACAGCCCAGGAACACTGAAGCTTTCTTT; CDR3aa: CASSPGQPRNTEAFF
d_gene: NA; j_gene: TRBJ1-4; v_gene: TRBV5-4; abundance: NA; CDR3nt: TGTGCCAGCAGCTTGGGCCAGGAAAAACTGTTTTTT; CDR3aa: CASSLGQEKLFF
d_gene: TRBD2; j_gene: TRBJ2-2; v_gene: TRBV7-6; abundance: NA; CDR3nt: TGTGCCAGCAGCTCGGGGGGGCAACGTTCCGGGGAGCTGTTTTTT; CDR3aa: CASSSGGQRSGELFF
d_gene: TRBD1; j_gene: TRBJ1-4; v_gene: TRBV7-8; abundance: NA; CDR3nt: TGTGCCAGCAGCTTCGGACAGGGCGAAAAACTGTTTTTT; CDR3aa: CASSFGQGEKLFF
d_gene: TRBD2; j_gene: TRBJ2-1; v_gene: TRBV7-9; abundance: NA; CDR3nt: TGTGCCAGCCTCGGTGTCCGGGGGGGCGAGCAGTTCTTC; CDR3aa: CASLGVRGGEQFF
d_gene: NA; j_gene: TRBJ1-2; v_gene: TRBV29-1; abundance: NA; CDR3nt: TGCAGCGTTGGCACCGGACTTGGACGCCCACGGGACTATGGCTACACCTTC; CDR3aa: CSVGTGLGRPRDYGYTF
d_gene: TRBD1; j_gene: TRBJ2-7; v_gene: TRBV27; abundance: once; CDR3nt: TGTGCCAGCAGTTTGGACAGGGGTTACGAGCAGTACTTC; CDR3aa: CASSLDRGYEQYF
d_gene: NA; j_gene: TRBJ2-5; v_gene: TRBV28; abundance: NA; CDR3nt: TGTGCCAGCAGTTTACCTTCAGGGCAAGAGACCCAGTACTTC; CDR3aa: CASSLPSGQETQYF
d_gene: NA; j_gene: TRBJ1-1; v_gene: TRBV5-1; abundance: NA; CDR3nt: TGCGCCAGCAGCTTGGGGGGAGGGCTGAACACTGAAGCTTTCTTT; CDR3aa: CASSLGGGLNTEAFF
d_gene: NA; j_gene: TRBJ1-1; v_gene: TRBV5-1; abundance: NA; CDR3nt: TGCGCCAGCAGCTTGGCCCAGCCGGGTGAAGCTTTCTTT; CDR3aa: CASSLAQPGEAFF
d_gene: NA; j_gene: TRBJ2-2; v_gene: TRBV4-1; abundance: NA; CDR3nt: TGCGCCAGCAGCCAAGAGTTGCAGGTCTCCGGGGAGCTGTTTTTT; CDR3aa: CASSQELQVSGELFF
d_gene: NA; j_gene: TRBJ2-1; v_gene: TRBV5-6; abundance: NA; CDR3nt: TGTGCCAGCAGCTCCGGTCGCCTGACGGGCAATGAGCAGTTCTTC; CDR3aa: CASSSGRLTGNEQFF
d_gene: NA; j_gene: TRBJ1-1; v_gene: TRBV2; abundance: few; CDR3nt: TGTGCCAGCACAGTCATGAACACTGAAGCTTTCTTT; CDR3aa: CASTVMNTEAFF
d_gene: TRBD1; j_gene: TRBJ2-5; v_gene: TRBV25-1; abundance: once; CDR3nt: TGTGCCAGCAGCTCTGGTGGGACAGGGGCAGAGACCCAGTACTTC; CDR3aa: CASSSGGTGAETQYF
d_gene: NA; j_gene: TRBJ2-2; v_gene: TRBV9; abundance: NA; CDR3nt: TGTGCCAGCAGCGTAGTGAGCTCCGGGGAGCTGTTTTTT; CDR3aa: CASSVVSSGELFF
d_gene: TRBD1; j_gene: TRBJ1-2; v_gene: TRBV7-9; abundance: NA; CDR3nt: TGTGCCAGCAGCTTAGCGCTAGGGGGCGGCGGCTATGGCTACACCTTC; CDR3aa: CASSLALGGGGYGYTF
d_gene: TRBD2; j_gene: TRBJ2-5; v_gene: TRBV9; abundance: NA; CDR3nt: TGTGCCAGCAGCGTTAGCGGGGGGAGGGATGAGACCCAGTACTTC; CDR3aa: CASSVSGGRDETQYF
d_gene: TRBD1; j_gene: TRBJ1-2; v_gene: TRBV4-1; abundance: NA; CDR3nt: TGCGCCAGCAGTCAAGCCGGGACAGGAGGCTATGGCTACACCTTC; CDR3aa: CASSQAGTGGYGYTF
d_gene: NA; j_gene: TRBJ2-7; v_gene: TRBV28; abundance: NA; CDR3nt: TGTGCCAGCAGTTTAACGTCCTCCGAGCAGTACTTC; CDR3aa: CASSLTSSEQYF
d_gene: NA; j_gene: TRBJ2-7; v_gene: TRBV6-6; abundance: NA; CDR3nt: TGTGCCACCCGGGACACCCCCCCCTACGAGCAGTACTTC; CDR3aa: CATRDTPPYEQYF
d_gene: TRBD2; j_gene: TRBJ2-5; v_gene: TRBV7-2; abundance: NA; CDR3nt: TGTGCCAGCAGCCTGTTCGGGGGGGTAGAGACCCAGTACTTC; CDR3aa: CASSLFGGVETQYF
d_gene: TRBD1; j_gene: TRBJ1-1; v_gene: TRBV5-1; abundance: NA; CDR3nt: TGCGCCAGCAGCTTGCAAGCCACAGGGGGGGAAGCTTTCTTT; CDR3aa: CASSLQATGGEAFF
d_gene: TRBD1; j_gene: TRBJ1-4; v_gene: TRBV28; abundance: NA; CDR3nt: TGTGCCAGCACTTTACGGGACAGGGTCGAAAAACTGTTTTTT; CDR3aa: CASTLRDRVEKLFF
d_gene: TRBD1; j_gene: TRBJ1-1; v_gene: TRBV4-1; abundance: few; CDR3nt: TGCGCCAGCAGCCAAGGGCTAGGGACAGGGAACCCTGAAGCTTTCTTT; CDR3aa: CASSQGLGTGNPEAFF
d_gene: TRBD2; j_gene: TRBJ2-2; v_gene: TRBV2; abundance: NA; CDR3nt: TGTGCCAGTGCGGGAGTTAGAGTAACCGGGGAGCTGTTTTTT; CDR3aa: CASAGVRVTGELFF
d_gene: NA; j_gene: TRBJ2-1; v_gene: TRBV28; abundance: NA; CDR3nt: TGTGCCATTTCCCCCCAGGGAAACGAGCAGTTCTTC; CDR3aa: CAISPQGNEQFF
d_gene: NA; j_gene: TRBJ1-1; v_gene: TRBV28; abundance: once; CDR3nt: TGTGCCATCCACAGGGAGGGGAACACTGAAGCTTTCTTT; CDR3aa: CAIHREGNTEAFF
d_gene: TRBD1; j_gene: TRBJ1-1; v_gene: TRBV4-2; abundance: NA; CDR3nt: TGTGCCAGCAGTGGGACAGGGGGGACGACTGAAGCTTTCTTT; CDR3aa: CASSGTGGTTEAFF
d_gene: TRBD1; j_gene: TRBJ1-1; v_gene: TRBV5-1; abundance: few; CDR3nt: TGCGCCAGCAGCCAAGACAGGGCGAACACTGAAGCTTTCTTT; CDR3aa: CASSQDRANTEAFF
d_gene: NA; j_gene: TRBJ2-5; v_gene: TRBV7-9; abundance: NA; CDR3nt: TGTGCCAGCGGGGGCCACCTCCAAGAGACCCAGTACTTC; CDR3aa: CASGGHLQETQYF
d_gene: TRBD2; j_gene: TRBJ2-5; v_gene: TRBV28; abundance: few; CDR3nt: TGTGCCAGCAGTTTAGGGCTAGCGGGGGAGAAAGAGACCCAGTACTTC; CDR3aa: CASSLGLAGEKETQYF
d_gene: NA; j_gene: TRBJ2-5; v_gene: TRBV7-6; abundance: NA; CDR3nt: TGTGCCAGCAGCTTGGAGTATTCGGTCCAAGAGACCCAGTACTTC; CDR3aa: CASSLEYSVQETQYF
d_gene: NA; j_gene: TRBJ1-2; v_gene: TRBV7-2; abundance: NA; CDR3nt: TGTGCCAGCAGCTTACAGGAGGTTGGTGGCTACACCTTC; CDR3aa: CASSLQEVGGYTF
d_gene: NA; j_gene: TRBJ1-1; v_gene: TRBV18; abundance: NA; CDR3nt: TGTGCCAGCTCACCAGAGGCGCCAGGGCGGAACACTGAAGCTTTCTTT; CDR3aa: CASSPEAPGRNTEAFF
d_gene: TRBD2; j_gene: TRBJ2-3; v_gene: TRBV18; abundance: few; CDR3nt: TGTGCCAGCTCACCAATCGCTTTCGGGGGGGCCACAGATACGCAGTATTTT; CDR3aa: CASSPIAFGGATDTQYF
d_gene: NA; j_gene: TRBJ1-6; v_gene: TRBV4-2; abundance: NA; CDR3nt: TGTGCCAGCAGCCAAGGTGAGAGGTCACCCCTCCACTTT; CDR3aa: CASSQGERSPLHF
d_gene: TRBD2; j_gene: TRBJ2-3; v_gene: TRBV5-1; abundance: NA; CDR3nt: TGCGCCAGCAGCTTGCGGGGGGTATGGGACAGCACAGATACGCAGTATTTT; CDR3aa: CASSLRGVWDSTDTQYF
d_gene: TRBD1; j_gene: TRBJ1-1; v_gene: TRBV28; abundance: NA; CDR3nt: TGTGCCAGCAGGTCGACAGGGGGCTTGGGGTGTGAAGCTTTCTTT; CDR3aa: CASRSTGGLGCEAFF
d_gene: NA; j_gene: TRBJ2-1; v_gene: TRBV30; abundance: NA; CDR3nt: TGTGCCTGGAGTGTCGGGCAGGGGTTTAGCGATGAGCAGTTCTTC; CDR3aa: CAWSVGQGFSDEQFF
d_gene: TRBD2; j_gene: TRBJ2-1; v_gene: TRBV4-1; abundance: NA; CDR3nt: TGCGCCAGCAGCCAAGTGGTCGGGGGGGCCTACAATGAGCAGTTCTTC; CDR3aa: CASSQVVGGAYNEQFF
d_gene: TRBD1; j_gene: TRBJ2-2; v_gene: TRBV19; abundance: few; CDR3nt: TGTGCCAGTAGTGTGGACAGGGCGAACACCGGGGAGCTGTTTTTT; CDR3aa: CASSVDRANTGELFF
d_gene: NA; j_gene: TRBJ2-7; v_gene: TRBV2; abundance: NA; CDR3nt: TGCGCCAGCAGTTCAGTCTCCTACGAGCAGTACTTC; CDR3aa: CASSSVSYEQYF
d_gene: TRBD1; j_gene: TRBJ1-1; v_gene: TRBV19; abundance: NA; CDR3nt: TGTGCCAGTACCCAGGGACAGATGAACACTGAAGCTTTCTTT; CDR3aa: CASTQGQMNTEAFF
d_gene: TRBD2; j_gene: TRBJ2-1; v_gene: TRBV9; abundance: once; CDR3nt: TGTGCCAGCAGCGTAGGGGGGGGGACCTACAATGAGCAGTTCTTC; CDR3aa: CASSVGGGTYNEQFF
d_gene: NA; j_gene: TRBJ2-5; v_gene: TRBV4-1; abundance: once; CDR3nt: TGCGCCAGCAGTCCAACCGGACTCCCGTCAGAGACCCAGTACTTC; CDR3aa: CASSPTGLPSETQYF
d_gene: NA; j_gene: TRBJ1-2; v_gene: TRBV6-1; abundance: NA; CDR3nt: TGTGCCAGCAGACCGGGCCTAATCGGGGATGGCTACACCTTC; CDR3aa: CASRPGLIGDGYTF
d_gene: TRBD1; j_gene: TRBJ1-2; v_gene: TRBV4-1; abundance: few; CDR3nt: TGCGCCAGCAGCCAAGATATAGCAGGGGGCTACTATGGCTACACCTTC; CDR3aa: CASSQDIAGGYYGYTF
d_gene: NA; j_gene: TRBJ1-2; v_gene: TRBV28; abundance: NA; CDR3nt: TGTGCCAGCAGTTTATTCACAGGGTTTTCTGGCTACACCTTC; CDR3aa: CASSLFTGFSGYTF
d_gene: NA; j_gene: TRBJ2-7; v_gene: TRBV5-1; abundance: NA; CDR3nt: TGCGCCAGCAAAGCCGGTGACTACTCCTACGAGCAGTACTTC; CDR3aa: CASKAGDYSYEQYF
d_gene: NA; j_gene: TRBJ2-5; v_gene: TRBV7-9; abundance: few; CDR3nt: TGTGCCAGCACCCCGGGTGATAAGAGACCCCAGTACTTC; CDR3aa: CASTPGDKRPQYF
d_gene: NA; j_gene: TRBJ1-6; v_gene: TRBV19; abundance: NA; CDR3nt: TGTGCCAGTAGTACCCCCACAGCCAATAATTCACCCCTCCACTTT; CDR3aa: CASSTPTANNSPLHF
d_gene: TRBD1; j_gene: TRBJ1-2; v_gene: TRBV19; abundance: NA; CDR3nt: TGTGCCAGTACCCAAGGACAGGGGAGGAACTATGGCTACACCTTC; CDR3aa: CASTQGQGRNYGYTF
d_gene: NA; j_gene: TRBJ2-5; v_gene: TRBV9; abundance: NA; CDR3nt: TGTGCCAGCAGCGTAGCTAGGGGGACCCAGTACTTC; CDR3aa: CASSVARGTQYF
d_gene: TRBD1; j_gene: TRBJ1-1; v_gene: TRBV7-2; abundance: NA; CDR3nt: TGTGCCAGCAGGCCGACAGGGTTCACTGAAGCTTTCTTT; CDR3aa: CASRPTGFTEAFF
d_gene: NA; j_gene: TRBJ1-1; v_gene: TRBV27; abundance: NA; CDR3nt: TGTGCCAGCAGTTTTTATCTGAACACTGAAGCTTTCTTT; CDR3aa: CASSFYLNTEAFF